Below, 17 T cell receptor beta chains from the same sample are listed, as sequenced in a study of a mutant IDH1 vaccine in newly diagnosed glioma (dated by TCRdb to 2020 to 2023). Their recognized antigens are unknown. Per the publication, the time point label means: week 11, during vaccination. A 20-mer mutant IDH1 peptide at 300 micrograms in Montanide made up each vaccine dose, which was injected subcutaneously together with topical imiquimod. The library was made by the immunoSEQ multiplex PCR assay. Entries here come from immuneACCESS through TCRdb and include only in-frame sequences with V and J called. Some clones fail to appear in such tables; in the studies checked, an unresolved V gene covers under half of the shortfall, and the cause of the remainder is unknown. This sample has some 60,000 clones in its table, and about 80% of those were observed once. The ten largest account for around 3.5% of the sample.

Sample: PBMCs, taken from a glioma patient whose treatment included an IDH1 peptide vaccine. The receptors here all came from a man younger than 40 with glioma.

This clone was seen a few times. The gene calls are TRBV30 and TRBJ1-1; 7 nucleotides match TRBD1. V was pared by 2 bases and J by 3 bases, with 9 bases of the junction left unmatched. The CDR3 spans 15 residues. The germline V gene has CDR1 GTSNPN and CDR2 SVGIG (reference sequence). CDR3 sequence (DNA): TGTGCCTGGAGTAATTCAGGGGGAACAGACACTGAAGCTTTCTTT. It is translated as CAWSNSGGTDTEAFF.

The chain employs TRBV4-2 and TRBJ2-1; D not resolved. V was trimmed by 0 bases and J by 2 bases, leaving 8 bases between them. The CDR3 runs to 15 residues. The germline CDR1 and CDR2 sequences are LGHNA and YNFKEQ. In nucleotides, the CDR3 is TGTGCCAGCAGCCAAGAACGGACCACCTACAATGAGCAGTTCTTC. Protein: CASSQERTTYNEQFF.

CDR3 sequence reads: CASSPGVGDYEQYF. Written as DNA, the CDR3 is TGTGCCAGCAGTCCCGGGGTAGGGGACTACGAGCAGTACTTC. The chain is built from TRBV11-3 and TRBJ2-7, with D perhaps given as TRBD1 or TRBD2 (5 bases each). This CDR3 is built from 14 residues. Germline assignment: CDR1 SGHNT and CDR2 YENEEA. V dropped 6 bases and J dropped 3 bases, with 15 bases sitting between them.

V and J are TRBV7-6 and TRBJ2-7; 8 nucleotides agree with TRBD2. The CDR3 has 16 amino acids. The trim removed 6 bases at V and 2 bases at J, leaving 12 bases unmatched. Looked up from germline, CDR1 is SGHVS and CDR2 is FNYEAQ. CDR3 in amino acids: CASSSPTGTRTYEQYF. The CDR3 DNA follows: TGTGCCAGCAGTTCTCCGACCGGGACTAGGACCTACGAGCAGTACTTC.

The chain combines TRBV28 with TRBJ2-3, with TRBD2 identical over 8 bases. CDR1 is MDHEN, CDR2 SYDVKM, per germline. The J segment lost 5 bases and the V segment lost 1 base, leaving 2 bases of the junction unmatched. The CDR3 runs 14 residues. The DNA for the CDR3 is TGTGCCAGCAGTTTATTAGCGGGGATAGATACGCAGTATTTT. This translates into CASSLLAGIDTQYF.

The CDR3 coding sequence is TGTGCCAGCAGCTTCGGACAGCTTGTCTATAATTCACCCCTCCACTTT. This codes for CASSFGQLVYNSPLHF. The V call is TRBV7-2, the J call TRBJ1-6; possible D gene TRBD1, 6 bases. Germline V CDR1 and CDR2: SGHTA, FQGNSA. The CDR3 is made up of 16 amino acids. Trimming left V 3 bases short and J 3 bases short, with 12 bases between.

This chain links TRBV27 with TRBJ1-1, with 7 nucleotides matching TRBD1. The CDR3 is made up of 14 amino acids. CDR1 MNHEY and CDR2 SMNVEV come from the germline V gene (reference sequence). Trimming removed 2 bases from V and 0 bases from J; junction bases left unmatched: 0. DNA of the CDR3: TGTGCCAGCAGTTTAGACAGGGTGAACACTGAAGCTTTCTTT. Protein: CASSLDRVNTEAFF.

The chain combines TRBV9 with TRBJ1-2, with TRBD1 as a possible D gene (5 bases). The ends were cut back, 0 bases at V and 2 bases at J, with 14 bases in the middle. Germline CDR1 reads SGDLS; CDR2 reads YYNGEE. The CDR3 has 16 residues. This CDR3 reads CASSVARGSPNYGYTF. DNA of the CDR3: TGTGCCAGCAGCGTAGCTCGGGGGTCTCCCAACTATGGCTACACCTTC. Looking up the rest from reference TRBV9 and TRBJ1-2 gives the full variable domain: DSGVTQTPKHLITATGQRVTLRCSPRSGDLSVYWYQQSLDQGLQFLIQYYNGEERAKGNILERFSAQQFPDLHSELNLSSLELGDSALYFCASSVARGSPNYGYTFGSGTRLTVV.

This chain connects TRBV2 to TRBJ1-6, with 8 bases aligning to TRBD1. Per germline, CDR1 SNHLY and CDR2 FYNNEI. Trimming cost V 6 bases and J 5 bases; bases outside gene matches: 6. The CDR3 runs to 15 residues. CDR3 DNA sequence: TGTGCCAGCAGGGCGGACAGGGCTGATAATTCACCCCTCCACTTT. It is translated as CASRADRADNSPLHF. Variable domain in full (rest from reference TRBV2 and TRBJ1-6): EPEVTQTPSHQVTQMGQEVILRCVPISNHLYFYWYRQILGQKVEFLVSFYNNEISEKSEIFDDQFSVERPDGSNFTLKIRSTKLEDSAMYFCASRADRADNSPLHFGNGTRLTVT.

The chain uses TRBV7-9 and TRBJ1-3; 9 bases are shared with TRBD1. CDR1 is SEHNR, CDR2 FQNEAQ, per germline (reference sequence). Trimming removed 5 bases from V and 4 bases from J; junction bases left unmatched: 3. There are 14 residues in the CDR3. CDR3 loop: CASSMGQGGNTIYF. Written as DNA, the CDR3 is TGTGCCAGCAGCATGGGACAGGGAGGAAACACCATATATTTT.

The CDR3 region has the DNA TGTGCCAGCAGCGACAGTAACTCTGGAAACACCATATATTTT. It yields the protein CASSDSNSGNTIYF. The chain recombines TRBV6-6 with TRBJ1-3; a possible D gene is TRBD1 (5 bases). The CDR3 has 14 residues. V was trimmed by 6 bases and J by 0 bases, leaving 9 bases between them. CDR1 and CDR2 from the germline V gene are MNHNY and SVGAGI (reference sequence).

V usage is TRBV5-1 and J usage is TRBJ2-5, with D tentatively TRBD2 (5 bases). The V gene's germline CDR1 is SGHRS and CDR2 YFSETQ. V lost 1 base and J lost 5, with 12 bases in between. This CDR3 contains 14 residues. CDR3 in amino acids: CASSLIGVEETQYF. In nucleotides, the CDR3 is TGCGCCAGCAGCTTGATCGGGGTGGAGGAGACCCAGTACTTC.

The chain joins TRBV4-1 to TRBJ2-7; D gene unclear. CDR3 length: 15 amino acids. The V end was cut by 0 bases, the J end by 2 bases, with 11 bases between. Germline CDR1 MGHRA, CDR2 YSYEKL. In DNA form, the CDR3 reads TGCGCCAGCAGCCAAGATAGGACGCTAGCCTACGAGCAGTACTTC. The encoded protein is CASSQDRTLAYEQYF.

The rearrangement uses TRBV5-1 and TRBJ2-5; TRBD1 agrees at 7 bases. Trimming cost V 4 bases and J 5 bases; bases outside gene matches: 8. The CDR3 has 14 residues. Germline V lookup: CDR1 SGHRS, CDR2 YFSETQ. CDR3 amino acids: CASSATGPGETQYF. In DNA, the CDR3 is TGCGCCAGCAGCGCGACAGGGCCAGGGGAGACCCAGTACTTC.

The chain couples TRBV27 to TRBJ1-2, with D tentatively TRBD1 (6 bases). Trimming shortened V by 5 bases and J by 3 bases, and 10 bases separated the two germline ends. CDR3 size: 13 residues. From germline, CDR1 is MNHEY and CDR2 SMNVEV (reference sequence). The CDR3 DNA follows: TGTGCCAGCAGTGGGCAGGGGCACTATGGCTACACCTTC. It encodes CASSGQGHYGYTF.

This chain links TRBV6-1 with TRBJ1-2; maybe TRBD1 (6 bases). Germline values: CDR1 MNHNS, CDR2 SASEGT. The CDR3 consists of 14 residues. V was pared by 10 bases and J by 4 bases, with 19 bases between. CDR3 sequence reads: CANRDPEAFYGYTF. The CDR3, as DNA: TGTGCCAACAGGGACCCCGAGGCTTTCTATGGCTACACCTTC.

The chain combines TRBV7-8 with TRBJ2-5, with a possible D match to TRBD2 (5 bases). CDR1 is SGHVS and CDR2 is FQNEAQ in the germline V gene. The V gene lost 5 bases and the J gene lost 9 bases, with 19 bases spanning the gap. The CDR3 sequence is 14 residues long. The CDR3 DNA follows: TGTGCCAGCAGCCCCGGGATGGTAGCAGCGGCCCAGTACTTC. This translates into CASSPGMVAAAQYF.